These 9 T cell receptor beta chains share one sample of origin, sequenced in a study of blood T cell repertoires in COVID-19. TCRdb keeps only in-frame clones here, not all; method: immunoSEQ multiplex PCR. The sample lists 200,000 to 300,000 clones, around nine tenths occurring once. Sequencing was carried out using peripheral blood. The receptor source for this set is a man younger than 40 with active or convalescent COVID-19.

The chain joins TRBV5-6 to TRBJ1-2; tentative D call: TRBD1 (6 bases). Germline values: CDR1 SGHDT, CDR2 YYEEEE. Trimming stripped 4 bases from V and 6 bases from J, with 16 bases between. The CDR3 contains 14 residues. CDR3 sequence: CASSGFGGAHGYTF. The CDR3 DNA reads TGTGCCAGCAGCGGATTTGGGGGGGCCCATGGCTACACCTTC.

The rearrangement links TRBV5-6 to TRBJ2-7; tentatively, D is TRBD1 (5 bases). Germline V gene data show CDR1 as SGHDT and CDR2 as YYEEEE. This CDR3 is built from 15 residues. Trimming shortened V by 4 bases and J by 4 bases, and 18 bases separated the two germline ends. The CDR3 protein is CASSRTAGPAYEQYF. DNA for the CDR3: TGTGCCAGCAGCAGAACCGCAGGGCCCGCATACGAGCAGTACTTC.

The chain couples TRBV7-8 to TRBJ2-2, with D perhaps matching TRBD1 (5 bases). Germline assignment: CDR1 SGHVS and CDR2 FQNEAQ. V was cut by 1 base and J by 0 bases, with 12 bases left in between. The CDR3 contains 17 residues. DNA for the CDR3: TGTGCCAGCAGCTTAGTCACAGGACCATCGAACACCGGGGAGCTGTTTTTT. Protein: CASSLVTGPSNTGELFF. Supplemented by reference TRBV7-8 and TRBJ2-2, the full variable domain reads GAGVSQSPRYKVAKRGQDVALRCDPISGHVSLFWYQQALGQGPEFLTYFQNEAQLDKSGLPSDRFFAERPEGSVSTLKIQRTQQEDSAVYLCASSLVTGPSNTGELFFGEGSRLTVL.

The chain has TRBV5-1 and TRBJ2-5; 10 nucleotides match TRBD2. V dropped 4 bases and J dropped 3; count of bases not matched to a gene: 6. The CDR3 is 15 residues long. Looked up from germline, CDR1 is SGHRS and CDR2 is YFSETQ. The CDR3, as DNA: TGCGCCAGCAGCCGGGGGCTAGCGGGGGAAGAGACCCAGTACTTC. Amino acids: CASSRGLAGEETQYF. Full variable domain (rest looked up from reference TRBV5-1 and TRBJ2-5): KAGVTQTPRYLIKTRGQQVTLSCSPISGHRSVSWYQQTPGQGLQFLFEYFSETQRNKGNFPGRFSGRQFSNSRSEMNVSTLELGDSALYLCASSRGLAGEETQYFGPGTRLLVL.

The V and J genes are TRBV19 and TRBJ1-1, with TRBD1 as a possible D gene (6 bases). The CDR3 has 15 residues. Trimming cost V 7 bases and J 8 bases, with 23 bases left between them. Germline CDR1 is LNHDA and CDR2 is SQIVND (reference sequence). CDR3 nucleotide sequence: TGTGCCAGTACCCGACCCGGCGGGGGGCGCGAGGAAGCTTTCTTT. Protein product: CASTRPGGGREEAFF.

The rearrangement joins TRBV6-5 to TRBJ1-2; D call uncertain. CDR3 length equals 15 residues. Germline loops: CDR1 MNHEY, CDR2 SVGAGI. Trimming shortened V by 6 bases and J by 8 bases, and 22 bases separated the two germline ends. The CDR3 is CASRPEGALMSGYTF. The CDR3 DNA follows: TGTGCCAGCAGGCCGGAGGGCGCGCTAATGAGCGGCTACACCTTC.

This clone occurred a few times. Other nucleotide sequences from this sample produce the same CDR3. The V and J genes are TRBV14 and TRBJ2-1; D call uncertain. Germline V gene lookup returns CDR1 SGHDN and CDR2 FVKESK. The CDR3 is made up of 16 amino acids. The V and J ends lost 0 bases and 0 bases respectively, with 9 bases between them. CDR3 sequence (DNA): TGTGCCAGCAGCCAAGACCCCGGTGACTCCTACAATGAGCAGTTCTTC. Amino acids: CASSQDPGDSYNEQFF.

The gene calls are TRBV27 and TRBJ1-4; D is ambiguous. The V end was cut by 3 bases, the J end by 5 bases, with 10 bases between. Germline V lookup: CDR1 MNHEY, CDR2 SMNVEV (reference sequence). The CDR3 spans 14 residues. This CDR3 is CASSFNGVNEKLFF. CDR3 bases: TGTGCCAGCAGTTTCAACGGGGTGAATGAAAAACTGTTTTTT. The full variable domain, in which reference TRBV27 and TRBJ1-4 provide the parts outside the CDR3, is EAQVTQNPRYLITVTGKKLTVTCSQNMNHEYMSWYRQDPGLGLRQIYYSMNVEVTDKGDVPEGYKVSRKEKRNFPLILESPSPNQTSLYFCASSFNGVNEKLFFGSGTQLSVL.

The chain links TRBV7-2 to TRBJ1-2, with TRBD1 as a possible D gene (5 bases). The CDR3 has 12 residues. The germline V gene encodes CDR1 SGHTA and CDR2 FQGNSA. Trimming stripped 1 base from V and 6 bases from J, with 6 bases between. The CDR3 sequence: CASSLGTNGYTF. Written as DNA, the CDR3 is TGTGCCAGCAGCTTAGGGACAAATGGCTACACCTTC. Full variable domain (missing parts from reference TRBV7-2 and TRBJ1-2): GAGVSQSPSNKVTEKGKDVELRCDPISGHTALYWYRQSLGQGLEFLIYFQGNSAPDKSGLPSDRFSAERTGGSVSTLTIQRTQQEDSAVYLCASSLGTNGYTFGSGTRLTVV.